The sequence of this T cell receptor (beta chain) was determined in a study of CD8 T cells in ankylosing spondylitis. Overall study findings and caveats: A TCR beta motif of seven or eight highly homologous variants appeared characteristic of ankylosing spondylitis blood. Significant enrichment of disease-linked clones was reportedly seen in matched ankylosing spondylitis synovial fluid. Clones linked to the disease showed a CD8+ phenotype. They occurred at relatively low frequencies in peripheral blood.

5'-RACE, quantitative and with molecular barcodes, yielded the TCR beta libraries. TCRdb fed the 5' RACE reads into MiXCR, producing one record per CDR3 protein. This table has around 150,000 distinct CDR3 sequences, 15% to 20% appearing once. This CDR3 is built from 16 residues. Germline trimming cut 5 bases from V and 1 base from J; bases unmatched to any gene: 5. Germline V lookup: CDR1 SGHTA, CDR2 FQGNSA. This clonotype was seen just once. Its matching antigen is unknown. What was sequenced was blood, either unsorted or a sorted T cell fraction (not recorded which). The gene calls are TRBV7-2 and TRBJ2-7; 13 bases line up with TRBD2. The sequence was obtained from a male donor with ankylosing spondylitis or in good health (not recorded which). CDR3 bases: TGTGCCAGCAGCCTAAAACTAGCGGGAGGGTCCTACGAGCAGTACTTC. It specifies CASSLKLAGGSYEQYF.